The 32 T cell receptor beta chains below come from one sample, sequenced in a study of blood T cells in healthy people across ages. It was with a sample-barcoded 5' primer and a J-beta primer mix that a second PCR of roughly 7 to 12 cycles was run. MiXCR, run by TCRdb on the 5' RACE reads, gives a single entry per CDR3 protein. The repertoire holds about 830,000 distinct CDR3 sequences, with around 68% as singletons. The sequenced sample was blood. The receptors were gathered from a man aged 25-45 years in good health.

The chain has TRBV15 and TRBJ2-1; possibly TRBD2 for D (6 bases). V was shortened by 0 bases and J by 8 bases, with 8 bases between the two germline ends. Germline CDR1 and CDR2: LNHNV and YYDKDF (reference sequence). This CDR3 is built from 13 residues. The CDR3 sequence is CATSRERRDEQFF. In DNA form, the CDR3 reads TGTGCCACCAGCAGAGAGAGGAGGGATGAGCAGTTCTTC.

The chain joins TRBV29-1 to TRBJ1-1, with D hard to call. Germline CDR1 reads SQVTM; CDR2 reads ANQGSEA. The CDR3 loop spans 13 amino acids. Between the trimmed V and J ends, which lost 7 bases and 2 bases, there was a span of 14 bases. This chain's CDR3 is CSATSSVNTEAFF. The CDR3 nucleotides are TGCAGCGCCACCTCGTCAGTAAACACTGAAGCTTTCTTT.

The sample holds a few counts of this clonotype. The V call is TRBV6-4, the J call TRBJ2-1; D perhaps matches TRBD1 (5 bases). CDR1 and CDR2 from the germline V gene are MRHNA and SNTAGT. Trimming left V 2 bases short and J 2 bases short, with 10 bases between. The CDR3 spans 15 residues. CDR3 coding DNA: TGTGCCAGCAGTGACAAGCAGGGTACCTACAATGAGCAGTTCTTC. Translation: CASSDKQGTYNEQFF.

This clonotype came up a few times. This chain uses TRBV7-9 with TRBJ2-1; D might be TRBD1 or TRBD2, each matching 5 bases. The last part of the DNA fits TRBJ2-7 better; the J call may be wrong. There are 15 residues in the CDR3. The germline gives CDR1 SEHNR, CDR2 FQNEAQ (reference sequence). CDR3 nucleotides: TGTGCCAGCAGCTTAGTTAGTCAGGGAGAAGGCGAGCAGTACTTC. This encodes CASSLVSQGEGEQYF.

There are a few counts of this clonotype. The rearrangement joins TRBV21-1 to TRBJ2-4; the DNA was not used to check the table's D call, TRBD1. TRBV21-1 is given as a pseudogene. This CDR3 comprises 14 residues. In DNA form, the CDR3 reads TGTGCCAGCAAGGGGAACCTGGCCAAAAACATTCAGTACTTC. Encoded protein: CASKGNLAKNIQYF.

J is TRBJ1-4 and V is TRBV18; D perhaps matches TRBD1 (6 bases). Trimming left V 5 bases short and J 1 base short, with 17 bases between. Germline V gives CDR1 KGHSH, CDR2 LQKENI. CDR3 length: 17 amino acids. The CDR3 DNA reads TGTGCCAGCTCATTCCTGGTGGGACAAGGAACTAATGAAAAACTGTTTTTT. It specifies CASSFLVGQGTNEKLFF.

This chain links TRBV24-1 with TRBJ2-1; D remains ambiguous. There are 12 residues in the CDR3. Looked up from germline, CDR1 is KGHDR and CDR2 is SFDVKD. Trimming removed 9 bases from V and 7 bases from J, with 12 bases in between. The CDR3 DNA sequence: TGTGCCACCTCCGGTCTGGGGAATGAGCAGTTCTTC. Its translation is CATSGLGNEQFF.

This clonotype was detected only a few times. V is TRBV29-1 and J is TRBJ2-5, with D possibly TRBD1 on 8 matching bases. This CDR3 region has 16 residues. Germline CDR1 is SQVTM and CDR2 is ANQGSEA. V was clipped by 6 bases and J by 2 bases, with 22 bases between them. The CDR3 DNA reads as TGCAGCGTGGACAGGGACTACTCTTCGGTTCAAGAGACCCAGTACTTC. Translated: CSVDRDYSSVQETQYF.

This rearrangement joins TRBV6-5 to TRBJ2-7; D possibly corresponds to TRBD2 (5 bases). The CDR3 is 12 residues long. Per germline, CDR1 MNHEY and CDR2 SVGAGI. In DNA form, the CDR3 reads TGTGCAGCGGCGACGACTTTATACGAGCAGTACTTC. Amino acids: CAAATTLYEQYF.

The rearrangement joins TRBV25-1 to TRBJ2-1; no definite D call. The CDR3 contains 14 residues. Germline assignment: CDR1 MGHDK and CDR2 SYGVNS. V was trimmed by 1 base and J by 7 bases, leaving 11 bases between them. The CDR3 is CASSECLGKNEQFF. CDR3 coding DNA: TGTGCCAGCAGTGAATGCTTGGGGAAGAATGAGCAGTTCTTC.

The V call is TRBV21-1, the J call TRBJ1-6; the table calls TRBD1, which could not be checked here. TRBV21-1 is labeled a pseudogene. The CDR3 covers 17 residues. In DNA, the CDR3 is TGTGCCAGCAGCAAAGGTTGCGGACACTCCTATAATTCACCCCTCCACTTT. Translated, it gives CASSKGCGHSYNSPLHF.

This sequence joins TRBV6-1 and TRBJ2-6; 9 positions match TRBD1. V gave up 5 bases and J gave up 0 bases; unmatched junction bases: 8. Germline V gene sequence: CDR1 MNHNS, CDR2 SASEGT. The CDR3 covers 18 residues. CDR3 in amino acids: CASSKGQGKFSGANVLTF. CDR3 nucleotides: TGTGCCAGCAGTAAGGGACAGGGAAAGTTCTCTGGGGCCAACGTCCTGACTTTC.

CDR3 region: CAISDPTGVNYGYTF. The DNA of the CDR3 is TGTGCCATCAGTGACCCGACAGGGGTGAACTATGGCTACACCTTC. The genes are TRBV10-3 and TRBJ1-2; 8 bases match TRBD1. Per germline, CDR1 ENHRY and CDR2 SYGVKD. V shed 3 bases, J shed 2 bases, and the junction held 5 bases outside the gene matches. The CDR3 runs to 15 residues.

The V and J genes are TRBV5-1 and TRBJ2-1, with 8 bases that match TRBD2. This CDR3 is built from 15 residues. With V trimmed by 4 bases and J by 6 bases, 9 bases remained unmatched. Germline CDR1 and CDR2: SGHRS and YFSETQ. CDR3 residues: CASSDWTSLSNEQFF. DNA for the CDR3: TGCGCCAGCAGCGACTGGACTAGCCTAAGCAATGAGCAGTTCTTC.

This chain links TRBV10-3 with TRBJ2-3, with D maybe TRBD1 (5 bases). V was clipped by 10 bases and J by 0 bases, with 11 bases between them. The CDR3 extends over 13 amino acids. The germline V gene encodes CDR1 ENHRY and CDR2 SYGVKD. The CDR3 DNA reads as TGTGCCACCTTGGGGCCCAGCACAGATACGCAGTATTTT. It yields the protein CATLGPSTDTQYF.

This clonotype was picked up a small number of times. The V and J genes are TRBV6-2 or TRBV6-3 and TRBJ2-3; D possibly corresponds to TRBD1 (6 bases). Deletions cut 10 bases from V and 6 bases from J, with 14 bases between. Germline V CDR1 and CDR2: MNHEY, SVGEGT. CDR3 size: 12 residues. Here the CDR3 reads CATTPDRDTQYF. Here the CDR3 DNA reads TGTGCCACCACGCCCGACAGGGATACGCAGTATTTT.

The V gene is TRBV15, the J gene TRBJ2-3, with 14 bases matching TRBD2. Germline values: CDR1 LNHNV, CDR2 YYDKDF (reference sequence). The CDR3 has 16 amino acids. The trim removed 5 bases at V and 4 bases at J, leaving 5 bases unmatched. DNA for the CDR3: TGTGCCACCAGCGGAGGGGGACTAGCGGGGGCAGATACGCAGTATTTT. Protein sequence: CATSGGGLAGADTQYF. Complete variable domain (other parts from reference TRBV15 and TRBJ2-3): DAMVIQNPRYQVTQFGKPVTLSCSQTLNHNVMYWYQQKSSQAPKLLFHYYDKDFNNEADTPDNFQSRRPNTSFCFLDIRSPGLGDTAMYLCATSGGGLAGADTQYFGPGTRLTVL.

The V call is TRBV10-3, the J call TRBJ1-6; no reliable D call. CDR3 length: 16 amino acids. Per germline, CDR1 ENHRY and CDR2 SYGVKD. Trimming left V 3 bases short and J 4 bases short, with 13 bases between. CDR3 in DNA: TGTGCCATCAGTGACCCGACCCTGGGGTATAATTCACCCCTCCACTTT. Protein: CAISDPTLGYNSPLHF.

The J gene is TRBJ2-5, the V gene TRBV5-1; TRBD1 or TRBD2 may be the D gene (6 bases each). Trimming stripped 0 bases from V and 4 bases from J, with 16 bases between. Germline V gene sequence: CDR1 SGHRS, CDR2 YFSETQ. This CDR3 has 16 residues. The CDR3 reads CASSLGGASAAETQYF. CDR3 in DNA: TGCGCCAGCAGCTTGGGGGGGGCCTCAGCGGCAGAGACCCAGTACTTC.

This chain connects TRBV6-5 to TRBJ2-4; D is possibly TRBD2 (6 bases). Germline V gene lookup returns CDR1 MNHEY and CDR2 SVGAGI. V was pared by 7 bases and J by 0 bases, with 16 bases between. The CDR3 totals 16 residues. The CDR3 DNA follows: TGTGCCAGCACCCCACTGGGAGGCCTAGCCAAAAACATTCAGTACTTC. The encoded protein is CASTPLGGLAKNIQYF.

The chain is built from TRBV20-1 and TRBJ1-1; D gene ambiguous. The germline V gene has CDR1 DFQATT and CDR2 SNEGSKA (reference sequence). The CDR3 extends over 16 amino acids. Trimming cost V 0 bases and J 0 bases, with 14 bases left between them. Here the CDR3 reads CSARDVQAVMNTEAFF. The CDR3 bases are TGCAGTGCTAGAGACGTCCAGGCAGTGATGAACACTGAAGCTTTCTTT.

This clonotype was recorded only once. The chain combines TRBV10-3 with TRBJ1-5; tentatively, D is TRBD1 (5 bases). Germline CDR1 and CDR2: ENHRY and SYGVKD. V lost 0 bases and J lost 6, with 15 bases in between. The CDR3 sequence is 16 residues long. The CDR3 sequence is CAISESSGEAAQPQHF. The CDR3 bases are TGTGCCATCAGTGAGTCGTCGGGGGAGGCGGCTCAGCCCCAGCATTTT.

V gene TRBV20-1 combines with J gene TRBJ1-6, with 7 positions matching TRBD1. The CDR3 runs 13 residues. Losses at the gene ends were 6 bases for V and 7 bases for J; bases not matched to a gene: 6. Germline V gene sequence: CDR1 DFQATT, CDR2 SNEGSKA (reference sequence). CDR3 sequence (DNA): TGCAGTGCGACGACAGGGCGGAATTCACCCCTCCACTTT. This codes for CSATTGRNSPLHF.

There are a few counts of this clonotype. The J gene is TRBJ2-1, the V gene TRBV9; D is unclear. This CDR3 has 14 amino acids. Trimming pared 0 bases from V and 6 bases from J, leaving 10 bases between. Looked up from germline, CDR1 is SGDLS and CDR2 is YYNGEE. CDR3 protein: CASSVGDDFNEQFF. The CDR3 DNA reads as TGTGCCAGCAGCGTAGGTGATGACTTCAATGAGCAGTTCTTC.

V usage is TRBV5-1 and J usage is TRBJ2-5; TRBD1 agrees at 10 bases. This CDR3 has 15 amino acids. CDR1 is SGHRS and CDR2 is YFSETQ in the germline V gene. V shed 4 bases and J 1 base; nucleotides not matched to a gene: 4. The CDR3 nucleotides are TGCGCCAGCAGCCCGGGACAGGGGTTCCAAGAGACCCAGTACTTC. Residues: CASSPGQGFQETQYF. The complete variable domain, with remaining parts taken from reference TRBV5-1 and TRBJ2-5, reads KAGVTQTPRYLIKTRGQQVTLSCSPISGHRSVSWYQQTPGQGLQFLFEYFSETQRNKGNFPGRFSGRQFSNSRSEMNVSTLELGDSALYLCASSPGQGFQETQYFGPGTRLLVL.

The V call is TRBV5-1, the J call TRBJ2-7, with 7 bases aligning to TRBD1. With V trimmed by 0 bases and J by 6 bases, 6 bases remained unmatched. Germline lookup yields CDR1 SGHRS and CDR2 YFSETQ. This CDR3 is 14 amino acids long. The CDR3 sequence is CASSLAQGICEQYF. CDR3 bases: TGCGCCAGCAGCTTGGCACAGGGGATTTGCGAGCAGTACTTC.

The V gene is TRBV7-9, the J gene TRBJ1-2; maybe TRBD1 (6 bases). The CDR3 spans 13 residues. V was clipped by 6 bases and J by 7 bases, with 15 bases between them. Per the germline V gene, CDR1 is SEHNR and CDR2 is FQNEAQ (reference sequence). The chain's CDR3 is CASSSRGASGYTF. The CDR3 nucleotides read TGTGCCAGCAGTTCGAGGGGGGCTAGTGGCTACACCTTC.

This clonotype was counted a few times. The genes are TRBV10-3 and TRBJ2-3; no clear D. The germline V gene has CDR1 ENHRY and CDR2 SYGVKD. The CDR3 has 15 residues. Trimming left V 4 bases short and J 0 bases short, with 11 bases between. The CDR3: CAISGGTPSTDTQYF. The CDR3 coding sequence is TGTGCCATCAGTGGGGGAACCCCTAGCACAGATACGCAGTATTTT.

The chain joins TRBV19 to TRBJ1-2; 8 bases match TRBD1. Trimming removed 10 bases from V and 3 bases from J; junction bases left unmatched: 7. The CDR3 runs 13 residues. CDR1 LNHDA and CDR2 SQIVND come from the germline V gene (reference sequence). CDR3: CATEPGQDYGYTF. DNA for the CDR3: TGTGCCACCGAACCGGGACAGGACTATGGCTACACCTTC.

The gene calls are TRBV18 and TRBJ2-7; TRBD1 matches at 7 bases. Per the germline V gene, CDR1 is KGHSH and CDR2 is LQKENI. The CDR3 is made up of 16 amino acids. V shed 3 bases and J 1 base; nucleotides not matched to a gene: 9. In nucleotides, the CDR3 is TGTGCCAGCTCACCGGGCTTTGGACAGGAGTCCTACGAGCAGTACTTC. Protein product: CASSPGFGQESYEQYF.

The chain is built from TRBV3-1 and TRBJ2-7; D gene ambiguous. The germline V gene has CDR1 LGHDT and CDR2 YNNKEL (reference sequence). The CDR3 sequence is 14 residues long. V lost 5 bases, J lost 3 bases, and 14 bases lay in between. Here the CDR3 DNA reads TGTGCCAGCAGCATGACCCTAACTTTCTACGAGCAGTACTTC. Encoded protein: CASSMTLTFYEQYF.

The CDR3 nucleotides are TGCGCCAGCAGCGAACTAGCGGGGGGCCGCCGGGAGACCCAGTACTTC. Translation gives CASSELAGGRRETQYF. This chain links TRBV5-1 with TRBJ2-5, with 12 nucleotides matching TRBD2. CDR3 length: 16 amino acids. CDR1 is SGHRS and CDR2 is YFSETQ in the germline V gene. With 4 bases clipped from V and 5 bases from J, the junction kept 9 bases outside the gene matches.